The 32 T cell receptor beta chains given below trace back to one sample, sequenced in a study of blood T cells in healthy people across ages. A second PCR of 7 to 11 cycles used a sample-barcoded 5' primer and a J-beta primer mix. Via MiXCR, TCRdb re-called the 5' RACE reads, giving one row per CDR3 protein. This table has some 640,000 distinct CDR3 sequences, approximately 50% appearing once. Material for sequencing was blood. The receptors were sampled from a woman aged 60 to 75 in good health.

V and J are TRBV6-1 and TRBJ1-6; D call uncertain. The germline V gene has CDR1 MNHNS and CDR2 SASEGT. There are 12 residues in the CDR3. The V and J ends lost 2 bases and 10 bases respectively, with 6 bases between them. The CDR3 loop reads CASSESGSPLHF. CDR3 in DNA: TGTGCCAGCAGTGAAAGCGGCTCACCCCTCCACTTT.

This clonotype came up a few times. The chain combines TRBV27 with TRBJ2-5, with 8 bases identical to TRBD1. Per germline, CDR1 MNHEY and CDR2 SMNVEV (reference sequence). Unmatched junction bases numbered 14, after V lost 5 bases and J lost 9 bases. The CDR3 consists of 15 residues. CDR3 sequence: CASSSAGTGSRPQYF. CDR3 DNA sequence: TGTGCCAGCAGTAGCGCCGGGACAGGATCTCGTCCCCAGTACTTC.

This chain links TRBV7-3 with TRBJ2-1; either TRBD1 or TRBD2 may supply D (5 bases each). Near its end, the DNA agrees better with TRBJ2-7, so the J call may be wrong. Looked up from germline, CDR1 is SGHTA and CDR2 is FQGTGA. The CDR3 is 15 residues long. CDR3 amino acids: CASSLMVGPYNEQYF. Here the CDR3 DNA reads TGTGCCAGCAGCTTAATGGTGGGACCCTACAATGAGCAGTACTTC.

This clonotype was observed a handful of times. The chain is built from TRBV27 and TRBJ1-1; a possible D gene is TRBD1 (5 bases). There are 13 residues in the CDR3. Germline V gene lookup returns CDR1 MNHEY and CDR2 SMNVEV (reference sequence). Trimming removed 3 bases from V and 1 base from J, with 6 bases in between. CDR3 nucleotide sequence: TGTGCCAGCAGTTTCGGGGCGAACACTGAAGCTTTCTTT. Encoded protein: CASSFGANTEAFF.

A note on this clonotype: Lacking the conserved final phenylalanine or tryptophan, this CDR3 likely reflects a read error. V usage is TRBV20-1 and J usage is TRBJ2-4; D unclear. The DNA end is a closer match to TRBJ2-7, so the J assignment may be wrong. The CDR3 extends over 12 amino acids. Germline-derived CDR1 and CDR2 are DFQATT and SNEGSKA (reference sequence). CDR3 DNA sequence: TGCAGTGCTGTAAAGGTCCAGTACGAGCAGTACCTC. It yields the protein CSAVKVQYEQYL.

V gene TRBV5-1 combines with J gene TRBJ1-1; 8 nucleotides match TRBD1. The germline V gene has CDR1 SGHRS and CDR2 YFSETQ. The J segment lost 4 bases and the V segment lost 5 bases, leaving 10 bases of the junction unmatched. The CDR3 has 15 residues. The CDR3: CASRRTGSEGTEAFF. The CDR3 coding sequence is TGCGCCAGCAGGCGGACAGGGTCTGAGGGCACTGAAGCTTTCTTT. The full variable domain, in which reference TRBV5-1 and TRBJ1-1 provide the parts outside the CDR3, is KAGVTQTPRYLIKTRGQQVTLSCSPISGHRSVSWYQQTPGQGLQFLFEYFSETQRNKGNFPGRFSGRQFSNSRSEMNVSTLELGDSALYLCASRRTGSEGTEAFFGQGTRLTVV.

The chain carries TRBV20-1 and TRBJ2-3; D is possibly TRBD1 or TRBD2 (5 bases each). Deletions cut 3 bases from V and 0 bases from J, with 16 bases between. The CDR3 spans 16 residues. Germline V gene lookup returns CDR1 DFQATT and CDR2 SNEGSKA (reference sequence). The CDR3 region is CSARPAGTLSTDTQYF. The CDR3 DNA reads TGCAGTGCTAGGCCCGCCGGGACCCTTAGCACAGATACGCAGTATTTT.

This clonotype was observed a handful of times. The chain links TRBV27 to TRBJ1-5, with D unresolved. This CDR3 has 13 amino acids. The germline gives CDR1 MNHEY, CDR2 SMNVEV (reference sequence). Trimming pared 3 bases from V and 2 bases from J, leaving 5 bases between. CDR3 sequence reads: CASSFSGNQPQHF. DNA for the CDR3: TGTGCCAGCAGTTTTAGCGGCAATCAGCCCCAGCATTTT.

The chain carries TRBV7-2 and TRBJ2-3, with 10 bases aligning to TRBD2. Looked up from germline, CDR1 is SGHTA and CDR2 is FQGNSA. There are 15 residues in the CDR3. Trimming at V came to 3 bases and at J to 7 bases, leaving 7 bases not matched to a gene. CDR3 in DNA: TGTGCCAGCAGCTTGGAGGGGACTAGCGTGTATACGCAGTATTTT. Encoded protein: CASSLEGTSVYTQYF.

The chain has TRBV20-1 and TRBJ2-2; tentatively, D is TRBD1 or TRBD2 (5 bases each). Germline V CDR1 and CDR2: DFQATT, SNEGSKA (reference sequence). This CDR3 is 15 amino acids long. The ends were cut back, 3 bases at V and 1 base at J, with 12 bases in the middle. CDR3 protein: CSASLGDRNTGELFF. Written as DNA, the CDR3 is TGCAGTGCTAGCCTGGGAGACAGGAACACCGGGGAGCTGTTTTTT.

This sequence joins TRBV30 and TRBJ2-5; the D gene is possibly TRBD2 (6 bases). This CDR3 comprises 12 residues. Germline V gene sequence: CDR1 GTSNPN, CDR2 SVGIG (reference sequence). The germline V and J ends were trimmed by 7 bases and 13 bases, with 22 bases remaining between them. CDR3 region: CASIRDSQILYF. The DNA for the CDR3 is TGTGCCTCAATCCGGGACTCCCAAATACTGTACTTC.

The chain recombines TRBV24-1 with TRBJ2-3, with D tentatively TRBD2 (6 bases). The CDR3 contains 13 residues. Germline V lookup: CDR1 KGHDR, CDR2 SFDVKD. V lost 9 bases and J 7 bases, leaving 16 bases between the germline ends. CDR3 DNA sequence: TGTGCCACCTCCAGGGACTCAGCCCATACGCAGTATTTT. It translates to CATSRDSAHTQYF.

The V gene is TRBV25-1, the J gene TRBJ2-1; the match to TRBD2 covers 11 bases. CDR3 length: 16 amino acids. The V and J ends lost 3 bases and 4 bases, in that order; junction bases with no gene match: 5. CDR1 and CDR2 (germline): MGHDK, SYGVNS. CDR3 nucleotide sequence: TGTGCCAGCAGTGATTCTAGCGGGAGGTGGTACAATGAGCAGTTCTTC. Protein sequence: CASSDSSGRWYNEQFF.

In the case of this clonotype: Just one base apart from a much larger clone, this may be a read error. J is TRBJ2-3 and V is TRBV20-1, with 11 bases aligning to TRBD2. This CDR3 region has 15 residues. The trim removed 4 bases at V and 8 bases at J, leaving 11 bases unmatched. Germline assignment: CDR1 DFQATT and CDR2 SNEGSKA (reference sequence). CDR3 region: CSATLTSGSPGTQYF. The CDR3 nucleotides are TGCAGTGCTACCCTTACTAGCGGGAGTCCGGGTACGCAGTATTTT.

This chain connects TRBV6-2 or TRBV6-3 to TRBJ2-7; 7 bases are shared with TRBD1. J gave up 3 bases and V 0 bases, and 8 bases lay outside the gene matches. In germline, CDR1 is MNHEY, CDR2 SVGEGT. This CDR3 region has 16 residues. This CDR3 reads CASSYSLGQGVYEQYF. The CDR3 region has the DNA TGTGCCAGCAGTTACTCCCTGGGGCAGGGGGTCTACGAGCAGTACTTC.

CDR3 residues: CASSHDRGQETQYF. For the CDR3, the DNA is TGTGCCAGCAGTCACGACAGGGGTCAAGAGACCCAGTACTTC. The genes are TRBV25-1 and TRBJ2-5; 8 bases align to TRBD1. Germline V gives CDR1 MGHDK, CDR2 SYGVNS. Trimming cost V 5 bases and J 2 bases; bases outside gene matches: 4. The CDR3 sequence is 14 residues long.

This chain joins TRBV5-1 and TRBJ2-1; a possible D gene is TRBD2 (5 bases). CDR3 length: 16 amino acids. The V end lost 1 base, the J end lost 6 bases, and 17 bases lay between the germline ends. Germline V gene sequence: CDR1 SGHRS, CDR2 YFSETQ. The CDR3 nucleotides read TGCGCCAGCAGCTTGATGAGAGGGCCCTTATCCAATGAGCAGTTCTTC. It encodes CASSLMRGPLSNEQFF.

The table lists this clonotype with a count of one. The rearrangement joins TRBV5-1 to TRBJ1-3; D is undetermined. The CDR3 has 15 amino acids. V was cut by 2 bases and J by 1 base, with 10 bases left in between. CDR1 is SGHRS and CDR2 is YFSETQ in the germline V gene. The CDR3 sequence is CASSFSAGSGNTIYF. CDR3 nucleotide sequence: TGCGCCAGCAGCTTTTCGGCAGGTTCTGGAAACACCATATATTTT.

The rearrangement links TRBV15 to TRBJ2-7; no clear D gene. V dropped 9 bases and J dropped 9 bases, with 9 bases sitting between them. This CDR3 region has 9 residues. CDR1 is LNHNV and CDR2 is YYDKDF in the germline V gene (reference sequence). The CDR3 loop is CATDDRQYF. The CDR3 DNA reads as TGTGCCACGGACGACCGGCAGTACTTC. Together with reference TRBV15 and TRBJ2-7, the CDR3 gives the full variable domain: DAMVIQNPRYQVTQFGKPVTLSCSQTLNHNVMYWYQQKSSQAPKLLFHYYDKDFNNEADTPDNFQSRRPNTSFCFLDIRSPGLGDTAMYLCATDDRQYFGPGTRLTVT.

Concerning this clonotype itself: At one boundary the junction diverges from the germline segment, which might be a read error. This sequence joins TRBV7-3 and TRBJ1-1, with D possibly TRBD1 on 5 matching bases. Germline loops: CDR1 SGHTA, CDR2 FQGTGA. This CDR3 is built from 12 residues. The CDR3 loop is CACSSPGGVSFF. The DNA for the CDR3 is TGTGCCTGCAGCTCCCCCGGGGGGGTATCTTTCTTT.

This clonotype was counted ten times or more. This sequence may be a read error, since a much larger clone differs from it by one base. The chain recombines TRBV11-2 with TRBJ2-7, with a tentative D call TRBD1 (5 bases). The ends were cut back, 7 bases at V and 2 bases at J, with 18 bases in the middle. Germline V gene sequence: CDR1 SGHAT, CDR2 FQNNGV. CDR3 length: 15 residues. The CDR3 loop reads CASTTARGPTYEQYF. The CDR3 DNA reads as TGTGCCAGCACTACTGCTAGGGGTCCTACCTACGAGCAGTACTTC.

The genes are TRBV7-9 and TRBJ1-3; a weak D match, TRBD1 (6 bases). Germline lookup yields CDR1 SEHNR and CDR2 FQNEAQ (reference sequence). V lost 0 bases and J lost 0, with 12 bases in between. The CDR3 totals 17 residues. This CDR3 reads CASSLAQGKPSGNTIYF. The DNA of the CDR3 is TGTGCCAGCAGCTTAGCGCAGGGGAAACCCTCTGGAAACACCATATATTTT.

Details on this clonotype: One end of the junction varies from germline; a read error may be responsible. The chain is built from TRBV11-2 and TRBJ2-5; D gene ambiguous. The CDR3 spans 14 residues. The germline V gene encodes CDR1 SGHAT and CDR2 FQNNGV. The DNA for the CDR3 is TGTGCCAGCAGCCGAGACTGGACCCAACAGACCCAGTACTTC. This translates into CASSRDWTQQTQYF. The complete variable domain, with remaining parts taken from reference TRBV11-2 and TRBJ2-5, reads EAGVAQSPRYKIIEKRQSVAFWCNPISGHATLYWYQQILGQGPKLLIQFQNNGVVDDSQLPKDRFSAERLKGVDSTLKIQPAKLEDSAVYLCASSRDWTQQTQYFGPGTRLLVL.

This chain joins TRBV10-3 and TRBJ2-7, with a possible D match to TRBD1 (6 bases). Trimming took 0 bases from V and 0 from J, leaving 9 bases between them. The CDR3 consists of 15 residues. Germline V gene sequence: CDR1 ENHRY, CDR2 SYGVKD. CDR3 in amino acids: CAISESTGLSYEQYF. The CDR3 DNA reads TGTGCCATCAGTGAGTCGACAGGACTCTCCTACGAGCAGTACTTC.

This clonotype came up a few times. The chain has TRBV11-1 and TRBJ2-1, with 9 positions matching TRBD2. CDR3 length: 15 amino acids. The trim removed 6 bases at V and 6 bases at J, leaving 9 bases unmatched. Germline CDR1 and CDR2: SGHAT and FQDESV (reference sequence). The CDR3 is CASREVAGVLNEQFF. CDR3 coding DNA: TGTGCCAGCAGGGAGGTAGCGGGAGTTCTCAATGAGCAGTTCTTC.

This clonotype has a handful of counts. The gene calls are TRBV20-1 and TRBJ2-1; D remains unclear. V was pared by 0 bases and J by 0 bases, with 12 bases between. The CDR3 has 16 residues. Germline values: CDR1 DFQATT, CDR2 SNEGSKA (reference sequence). Here the CDR3 DNA reads TGCAGTGCTAGAGAGGAAGGCCCCAGCTCCTACAATGAGCAGTTCTTC. It specifies CSAREEGPSSYNEQFF.

This clonotype was detected only a few times. The rearrangement links TRBV28 to TRBJ2-5; D is perhaps TRBD1 (5 bases). The V and J ends lost 6 bases and 11 bases respectively, with 16 bases between them. Germline loops: CDR1 MDHEN, CDR2 SYDVKM. The CDR3 runs 12 residues. This CDR3 reads CASSSGRAGQYF. CDR3 nucleotides: TGTGCCAGCAGCTCCGGACGGGCAGGGCAGTACTTC. Using reference TRBV28 and TRBJ2-5 for the parts outside the CDR3, the full variable domain is DVKVTQSSRYLVKRTGEKVFLECVQDMDHENMFWYRQDPGLGLRLIYFSYDVKMKEKGDIPEGYSVSREKKERFSLILESASTNQTSMYLCASSSGRAGQYFGPGTRLLVL.

This sequence joins TRBV30 and TRBJ1-1; D is possibly TRBD1 (6 bases). V lost 3 bases to trimming and J lost 1 base, with 12 bases between them. The germline gives CDR1 GTSNPN, CDR2 SVGIG (reference sequence). The CDR3 has 14 residues. The CDR3 region is CAWRETGSNTEAFF. In DNA, the CDR3 is TGTGCCTGGAGGGAGACAGGCTCGAACACTGAAGCTTTCTTT.

Points on this clonotype: At one end the junction does not follow the germline gene, possibly because of a read error. The chain combines TRBV20-1 with TRBJ1-5; 11 nucleotides agree with TRBD1. CDR1 DFQATT and CDR2 SNEGSKA come from the germline V gene (reference sequence). This CDR3 has 16 residues. The CDR3 nucleotides read TGCAGTGCTAGTCGGGACAGGGGGGGGGATAGTCAGCCCCGGCATTTT. It encodes CSASRDRGGDSQPRHF.

This sequence joins TRBV20-1 and TRBJ1-1; D is undetermined. The V end lost 6 bases, the J end lost 0 bases, and 5 bases lay between the germline ends. The CDR3 contains 11 residues. From germline, CDR1 is DFQATT and CDR2 SNEGSKA (reference sequence). CDR3 in amino acids: CSATMNTEAFF. As DNA, the CDR3 is TGCAGTGCAACCATGAACACTGAAGCTTTCTTT.

This rearrangement joins TRBV7-2 to TRBJ2-3; D is possibly TRBD1 or TRBD2 (5 bases each). This CDR3 comprises 15 residues. V was clipped by 3 bases and J by 2 bases, with 12 bases between them. Germline loops: CDR1 SGHTA, CDR2 FQGNSA. CDR3 protein: CASSFGAGDTDTQYF. The CDR3 DNA reads as TGTGCCAGCAGCTTTGGGGCGGGTGACACAGATACGCAGTATTTT.

This clonotype was counted between two and nine times. The V call is TRBV29-1, the J call TRBJ2-3; 8 bases are shared with TRBD2. CDR1 is SQVTM, CDR2 ANQGSEA, per germline. Trimming at V came to 4 bases and at J to 0 bases, leaving 0 bases not matched to a gene. CDR3 length: 13 residues. CDR3 nucleotide sequence: TGCAGCGTTGTAGCGGGAAGCACAGATACGCAGTATTTT. Translation gives CSVVAGSTDTQYF.